The source of this TCR beta chain is a study of T cell clones after liver transplantation. Overall study: A pre-transplant mixed lymphocyte reaction with TCRbeta sequencing defined graft-donor-reactive clones followed in post-transplant blood.

The CDR3 sequence is 12 residues long. The V and J ends lost 0 bases and 4 bases respectively, with 3 bases between them. Germline CDR1 reads SGDLS; CDR2 reads YYNGEE. Study observations and caveats: The donor-reactive repertoire was only partly measurable in a couple of subjects, lacking donor cells.

For this clone: Its antigen is not known.

TCRdb's copy holds only in-frame clones and misses some; the assay was immunoSEQ multiplex PCR. The sample includes a few thousand clones, 25% to 30% of them seen just once. Proliferating CFSE-low MLR cells were sequenced to define alloreactive TCRbeta sequences. The receptor was derived from a human patient who received a liver transplant. Some T cells may be supplied by the graft donor. Sequencing was performed on CD4+ T cells from cultured PBMCs. The V call is TRBV9, the J call TRBJ2-3; no definite D call. The CDR3 DNA reads TGTGCCAGCAGCGTAGAAGCAGATACGCAGTATTTT. Its protein is CASSVEADTQYF. The variable domain in full, completed from reference TRBV9 and TRBJ2-3, reads DSGVTQTPKHLITATGQRVTLRCSPRSGDLSVYWYQQSLDQGLQFLIQYYNGEERAKGNILERFSAQQFPDLHSELNLSSLELGDSALYFCASSVEADTQYFGPGTRLTVL.